This TCR beta chain stems from a study of blood T cells in healthy people across ages. Next came a second PCR, run for about 6 to 11 cycles, which used a sample-barcoded 5' primer along with a J-beta primer mix. TCRdb processed the 5' RACE reads anew with MiXCR; each CDR3 protein has one entry. Counted here are around 600,000 distinct CDR3 sequences, roughly 48% occurring once; the ten biggest clones make up roughly 24%. Comment on this clonotype: Its specificity is not known.

CDR1 and CDR2 (germline): LGHNA, YSLEER. V dropped 0 bases and J dropped 4 bases, with 16 bases sitting between them. This CDR3 has 16 residues. Overall study findings and caveats: It was held that diversity estimates obtained from one million T cells represented underestimates. A roughly linear fall in TCR beta diversity per million T cells was seen with increasing age.

The sequence was collected from a man older than 75 in good health. The V and J genes are TRBV4-3 and TRBJ2-7; D perhaps matches TRBD1 (7 bases). What was sequenced was blood. CDR3 DNA sequence: TGCGCCAGCAGCCAAGAGGAGGGGGCGCGTTATTACGAGCAGTACTTC. It specifies CASSQEEGARYYEQYF.